A single sample is the source of the 2 T cell receptor beta chains below, sequenced in a study of cytomegalovirus exposure and HLA in healthy donors. Data came from immunoSEQ multiplex PCR; TCRdb stores just in-frame clones and leaves some out. Here the sample spans around 54,000 clones, roughly nine tenths being singletons. The sample taken for sequencing was PBMCs. All receptors derive from a woman aged 18-29 years in good health and CMV-seropositive.

The rearrangement joins TRBV5-1 to TRBJ2-6, with 7 positions matching TRBD1. Germline V gene lookup returns CDR1 SGHRS and CDR2 YFSETQ. J gave up 4 bases and V 4 bases, and 5 bases lay outside the gene matches. The CDR3 has 15 amino acids. CDR3 in DNA: TGCGCCAGCAGCACCACAGGGGACGGGGCCAACGTCCTGACTTTC. It codes for CASSTTGDGANVLTF.

V is TRBV7-2 and J is TRBJ2-1; perhaps TRBD1 as D (5 bases). Trimming removed 2 bases from V and 8 bases from J, with 10 bases in between. The CDR3 totals 13 residues. Germline V gene data show CDR1 as SGHTA and CDR2 as FQGNSA. In nucleotides, the CDR3 is TGTGCCAGCAGCTTATGGTGGGGCGATGAGCAGTTCTTC. Its protein is CASSLWWGDEQFF.